This TCR beta chain was recovered during a study of glioma-infiltrating T cells. Study conclusions and caveats: Non-neoplastic patients had below-expected tissue-blood divergence, while all gliomas exceeded expectation. Tissue and blood shared very few CDR3 sequences.

The iRepertoire nested amplicon-rescue multiplex PCR amplified TCR alpha and beta CDR3s from RNA. For one-step reverse transcription and amplification, 100-400 ng of tissue mRNA or PBMC total RNA was used. TCRdb itself ran the multiplex PCR reads through MiXCR, one entry per CDR3 protein. In the table there are 150,000 to 200,000 distinct CDR3 sequences, about 32% of which are singletons. At least ten counts were recorded for this clonotype. Its antigen is unidentified. The CDR3 has 14 residues. The germline CDR1 and CDR2 sequences are MNHEY and SVGEGT. V lost 4 bases to trimming and J lost 2 bases, with 12 bases between them.

The chain recombines TRBV6-2 or TRBV6-3 with TRBJ2-7; D unresolved. The sequenced sample was glioma tissue, nonneoplastic brain tissue, or PBMCs (not recorded which). This clonotype originated in a human donor with low-grade glioma or glioblastoma, undergoing nonglioma brain surgery, or in good health (not recorded which). Here the CDR3 reads CASSSIGPTYEQYF. In DNA, the CDR3 is TGTGCCAGCAGTTCTATCGGGCCTACCTACGAGCAGTACTTC.